The 32 T cell receptor beta chains presented below share a single source sample, sequenced in a study of monozygotic twins with inflammatory bowel disease. Following a re-call of the 5' RACE reads, TCRdb has one entry per CDR3 protein and lacks DNA. Recorded for this sample: more than 85,000 distinct CDR3 sequences. The sample comprised blood. These TCRs come from a human donor with ulcerative colitis or Crohn's disease, or a healthy co-twin of an affected twin (not recorded which).

The V and J genes are TRBV28 and TRBJ2-7; TCRdb proposes TRBD1, but this gene call is untestable without DNA. The CDR3 covers 13 residues. In germline, CDR1 is MDHEN, CDR2 SYDVKM. The CDR3 sequence: CASSRRGTYEQYF. The variable domain in full, with the rest retrieved from reference TRBV28 and TRBJ2-7, is DVKVTQSSRYLVKRTGEKVFLECVQDMDHENMFWYRQDPGLGLRLIYFSYDVKMKEKGDIPEGYSVSREKKERFSLILESASTNQTSMYLCASSRRGTYEQYFGPGTRLTVT.

The chain combines TRBV5-6 with TRBJ1-3. The CDR3 is made up of 16 amino acids. Germline loops: CDR1 SGHDT, CDR2 YYEEEE. Here the CDR3 reads CASSLNPVSSGNTIYF.

This chain links TRBV2 with TRBJ2-7; TCRdb lists TRBD2, though no DNA is available to test this call. Germline V CDR1 and CDR2: SNHLY, FYNNEI. This CDR3 region has 16 residues. CDR3 residues: CASRKGLAGGRYEQYF.

The chain carries TRBV20-1 and TRBJ1-2. CDR3 length: 12 residues. Germline CDR1 is DFQATT and CDR2 is SNEGSKA (reference sequence). This CDR3 reads CSAIPGTVGYTF.

This chain connects TRBV7-2 to TRBJ2-7; TCRdb's D gene call, TRBD2, goes unchecked for lack of DNA. The CDR3 totals 15 residues. Germline lookup yields CDR1 SGHTA and CDR2 FQGNSA. The CDR3 sequence is CASSLPAGGPYEQYF.

V gene TRBV12-3 or TRBV12-4 combines with J gene TRBJ2-7; TCRdb's assignment of TRBD1 cannot be checked, as there is no DNA. This CDR3 is built from 17 residues. CDR3: CASSLGRPGQGAYEQYF.

The chain links TRBV10-3 to TRBJ2-7; without DNA, the TCRdb call of TRBD1 cannot be checked. The CDR3 runs 15 residues. The germline V gene has CDR1 ENHRY and CDR2 SYGVKD. The CDR3 reads CAISEGTGASYEQYF.

The chain combines TRBV6-5 with TRBJ2-1; there is no DNA to check the TCRdb D call of TRBD2. The CDR3 spans 16 residues. Germline assignment: CDR1 MNHEY and CDR2 SVGAGI. The CDR3 reads CASSSSGSWRTDEQFF.

CDR3 protein: CSASSGHQETQYF. This chain links TRBV20-1 with TRBJ2-5; lacking DNA, the TRBD2 call made by TCRdb goes unchecked. Germline V lookup: CDR1 DFQATT, CDR2 SNEGSKA (reference sequence). The CDR3 runs 13 residues.

The chain links TRBV6-5 to TRBJ2-3. CDR3 size: 12 residues. Germline V gene sequence: CDR1 MNHEY, CDR2 SVGAGI. CDR3 protein: CASSSRTDTQYF.

The chain links TRBV7-2 to TRBJ2-7; TCRdb's D call, TRBD2, is unchecked because there is no DNA. Germline values: CDR1 SGHTA, CDR2 FQGNSA. The CDR3 is 16 amino acids. CDR3 in amino acids: CASSLIGLAGGYEQYF.

The V gene is TRBV6-1, the J gene TRBJ2-2; TCRdb outputs TRBD2, but without DNA this stays unchecked. Germline CDR1 reads MNHNS; CDR2 reads SASEGT. The CDR3 loop spans 15 amino acids. CDR3 protein: CASSPGQGRTGELFF.

The V gene is TRBV2, the J gene TRBJ2-5. CDR3 length: 12 amino acids. The germline V gene encodes CDR1 SNHLY and CDR2 FYNNEI. This chain's CDR3 is CASSELVETQYF.

The V and J genes are TRBV12-5 and TRBJ2-1; the TRBD2 assignment by TCRdb is unverifiable without DNA. The V gene's germline CDR1 is LGHNT and CDR2 FRNRAP. The length of the CDR3 is 21 residues. This CDR3 reads CASGLPGLAGVSSMGYNEQFF.

This chain joins TRBV12-3 or TRBV12-4 and TRBJ2-1; TCRdb calls TRBD2, which cannot be checked without DNA. This CDR3 region has 15 residues. The CDR3 is CASRSLLAGGNEQFF.

This rearrangement joins TRBV29-1 to TRBJ2-6; the TCRdb D gene call, TRBD1, has no DNA to confirm it. CDR3 size: 17 residues. Germline V CDR1 and CDR2: SQVTM, ANQGSEA. This CDR3 reads CSVSTQFGGTGANVLTF.

The V and J genes are TRBV4-2 and TRBJ1-5. The CDR3 length is 13 residues. Looked up from germline, CDR1 is LGHNA and CDR2 is YNFKEQ. The CDR3 sequence is CASSQTRGRVQHF.

J is TRBJ2-2 and V is TRBV27; the D call of TRBD1 rests on TCRdb alone, since no DNA is present to check it. CDR1 and CDR2 (germline): MNHEY, SMNVEV (reference sequence). The CDR3 is 17 amino acids. The CDR3 here is CASSSQIPLYRTGELFF.

The chain recombines TRBV19 with TRBJ2-6; without DNA, the TCRdb call of TRBD1 cannot be checked. The CDR3 spans 15 residues. Looked up from germline, CDR1 is LNHDA and CDR2 is SQIVND (reference sequence). The CDR3 here is CASSPQGQGANVLTF.

The V gene is TRBV10-3, the J gene TRBJ1-4; lacking DNA, the TRBD1 call made by TCRdb goes unchecked. CDR1 and CDR2 from the germline V gene are ENHRY and SYGVKD. This CDR3 spans 13 amino acids. The CDR3 loop reads CAISGITNEKLFF.

CDR3: CASSTRDGDYEQYF. The gene calls are TRBV19 and TRBJ2-7; there is no DNA to check the TCRdb D call of TRBD1. The CDR3 loop spans 14 amino acids. Germline V gives CDR1 LNHDA, CDR2 SQIVND (reference sequence).

V gene TRBV19 combines with J gene TRBJ2-5; TCRdb designates TRBD1, a call that cannot be tested without DNA. This CDR3 comprises 13 residues. Germline CDR1 and CDR2: LNHDA and SQIVND (reference sequence). The CDR3 spells CATQDSSQETQYF.

The rearrangement joins TRBV27 to TRBJ2-7. The CDR3 has 16 amino acids. Per the germline V gene, CDR1 is MNHEY and CDR2 is SMNVEV (reference sequence). CDR3 sequence: CASSSRGVLRAREQYF.

V gene TRBV28 combines with J gene TRBJ1-5; the D call of TRBD1 rests on TCRdb alone, since no DNA is present to check it. Germline CDR1 and CDR2: MDHEN and SYDVKM. There are 14 residues in the CDR3. Here the CDR3 reads CASSFDGGIQPQHF.

The chain recombines TRBV7-6 with TRBJ1-5. The CDR3 spans 14 residues. Germline values: CDR1 SGHVS, CDR2 FNYEAQ. The CDR3 loop reads CASSSGLGNQPQHF.

This chain connects TRBV20-1 to TRBJ2-3. The CDR3 contains 15 residues. Germline V CDR1 and CDR2: DFQATT, SNEGSKA (reference sequence). CDR3 sequence: CSARDLGEGTDTQYF.

The chain combines TRBV6-2 or TRBV6-3 with TRBJ2-5; TCRdb's D call of TRBD2 is untestable without DNA. Germline CDR1 reads MNHEY; CDR2 reads SVGEGT. This CDR3 contains 15 residues. The CDR3 reads CASSFSPLPGETQYF.

The chain uses TRBV5-1 and TRBJ2-3; TCRdb indicates TRBD1, and absent DNA this call remains unverified. The germline gives CDR1 SGHRS, CDR2 YFSETQ. This CDR3 has 13 amino acids. CDR3 residues: CASSFEGSDTQYF.

The gene calls are TRBV9 and TRBJ1-3; the D call from TCRdb, TRBD1, cannot be confirmed without DNA. The CDR3 length is 15 residues. The germline V gene has CDR1 SGDLS and CDR2 YYNGEE. The CDR3 sequence is CASTTGAGSGNTIYF.

V gene TRBV27 combines with J gene TRBJ1-2. CDR3 length: 14 amino acids. The germline V gene has CDR1 MNHEY and CDR2 SMNVEV (reference sequence). The CDR3 region is CASSLSYGNYGYTF.

CDR3 protein: CASSQDQALAGDEQYF. The genes are TRBV3-1 and TRBJ2-7; TCRdb picks TRBD2, but there is no DNA to check that call. The germline V gene encodes CDR1 LGHDT and CDR2 YNNKEL (reference sequence). This CDR3 comprises 16 residues.

CDR3 sequence reads: CSASGGRVTEAFF. The chain has TRBV20-1 and TRBJ1-1; TCRdb outputs TRBD1, but without DNA this stays unchecked. Germline lookup yields CDR1 DFQATT and CDR2 SNEGSKA (reference sequence). The CDR3 is made up of 13 amino acids.